This is a list of T cell receptor beta chains from one sample in a study of T cells in Graves' hyperthyroidism and ophthalmopathy. MiXCR was run by TCRdb on the multiplex PCR reads, yielding one entry per CDR3 protein. Seen here are fewer than 900,000 distinct CDR3 sequences, about 19% observed once, and the top ten hold about a sixth. The sample was blood. Receptors originate from a woman in her 50s with Graves' hyperthyroidism that later progressed to Graves' ophthalmopathy. Each CDR3 is given with its conserved first and last residue.

CDR3 length	V gene	J gene	CDR3 protein
13	TRBV29-1	TRBJ2-1	CSVVGQALHEQFF
15	TRBV12-3/TRBV12-4	TRBJ2-1	CASSFFPSDYNEQFF
15	TRBV3-1	TRBJ2-1	CASSPQGQFGNEQFF
14	TRBV6-2/TRBV6-3	TRBJ1-5	CASSLETLNQPQHF
16	TRBV5-1	TRBJ2-5	CASSAFGASALETQYF
14	TRBV18	TRBJ1-2	CASSPGETNYGYTF
15	TRBV5-1	TRBJ1-6	CASSPDGQGISPLHF
12	TRBV5-4	TRBJ2-1	CASSAGTLEQFF
15	TRBV6-2/TRBV6-3	TRBJ1-4	CASSIPGQREEKLFF
14	TRBV27	TRBJ2-1	CASSSRDNNNEQFF
12	TRBV3-1	TRBJ2-1	CASSHSGDEQFF
15	TRBV4-2	TRBJ2-7	CASSQDQGGVYEQYF
14	TRBV10-3	TRBJ2-2	CAIKSGGNTGELFF
13	TRBV30	TRBJ2-1	CAWSRGGNNEQFF
15	TRBV5-4	TRBJ1-2	CASSLLKTVNYGYTF